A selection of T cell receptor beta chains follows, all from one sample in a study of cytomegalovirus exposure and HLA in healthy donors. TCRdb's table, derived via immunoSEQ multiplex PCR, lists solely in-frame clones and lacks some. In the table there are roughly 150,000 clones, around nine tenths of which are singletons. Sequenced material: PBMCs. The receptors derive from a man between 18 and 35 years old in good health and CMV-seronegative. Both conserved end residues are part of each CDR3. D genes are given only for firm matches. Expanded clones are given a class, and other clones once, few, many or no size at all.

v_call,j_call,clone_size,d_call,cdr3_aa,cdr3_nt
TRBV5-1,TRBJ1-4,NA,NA,CASSLGRAGLDEKLFF,TGCGCCAGCAGCTTGGGACGAGCGGGTTTAGATGAAAAACTGTTTTTT
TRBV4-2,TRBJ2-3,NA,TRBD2,CASSQGLAGGPDTQYF,TGTGCCAGCAGCCAAGGACTAGCGGGGGGGCCAGATACGCAGTATTTT
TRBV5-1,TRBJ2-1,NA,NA,CASSPRTGNEQFF,TGCGCCAGCAGCCCCAGGACGGGAAATGAGCAGTTCTTC
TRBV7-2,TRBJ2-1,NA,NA,CASSNSNEQFF,TGTGCCAGCAGCAATAGCAATGAGCAGTTCTTC
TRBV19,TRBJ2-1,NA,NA,CASSPQGRNEQFF,TGTGCCAGTAGCCCACAGGGACGGAATGAGCAGTTCTTC
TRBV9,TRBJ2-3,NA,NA,CASSPQPLAGAFDTQYF,TGTGCCAGCAGCCCACAACCCCTGGCGGGGGCTTTTGATACGCAGTATTTT
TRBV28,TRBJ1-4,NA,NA,CASSAEKLFF,TGTGCCAGCAGCGCGGAGAAACTGTTTTTT
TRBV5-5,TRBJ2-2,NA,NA,CASSLADQRVTGELFF,TGTGCCAGCAGCTTGGCCGACCAGCGGGTCACCGGGGAGCTGTTTTTT
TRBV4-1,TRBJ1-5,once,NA,CASSQDPGFSNQPQHF,TGCGCCAGCAGCCAAGATCCGGGATTTAGCAATCAGCCCCAGCATTTT
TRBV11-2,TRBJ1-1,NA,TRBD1,CASSWDRMNTEAFF,TGTGCCAGCAGCTGGGACAGGATGAACACTGAAGCTTTCTTT
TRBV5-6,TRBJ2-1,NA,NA,CASSPGQSSYNEQFF,TGTGCCAGCAGCCCTGGACAGAGCTCCTACAATGAGCAGTTCTTC
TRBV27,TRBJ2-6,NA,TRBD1,CASGGQGIPSGANVLTF,TGTGCCAGCGGGGGACAGGGCATCCCCTCTGGGGCCAACGTCCTGACTTTC
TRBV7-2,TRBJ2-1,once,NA,CASSPRVPNEQFF,TGTGCCAGCAGTCCCAGGGTCCCCAATGAGCAGTTCTTC
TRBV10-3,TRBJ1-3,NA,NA,CALGAGTSGNTIYF,TGTGCCCTGGGAGCGGGGACAAGTGGAAACACCATATATTTT
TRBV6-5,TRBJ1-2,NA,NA,CASTSGQGKGYGYTF,TGTGCCAGCACCTCAGGGCAGGGTAAAGGGTATGGCTACACCTTC
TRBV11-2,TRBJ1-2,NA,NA,CASSSRGYGYTF,TGTGCCAGCAGCTCCAGGGGATATGGCTACACCTTC
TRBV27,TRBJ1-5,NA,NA,CASRDSGPIPAQHF,TGTGCCAGCCGTGACAGTGGGCCCATCCCAGCCCAGCATTTT
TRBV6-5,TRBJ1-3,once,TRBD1,CASREDRGSGNTIYF,TGTGCCAGCAGAGAGGACAGGGGGTCCGGAAACACCATATATTTT
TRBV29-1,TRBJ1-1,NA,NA,CSVGGRMNTEAFF,TGCAGCGTTGGGGGCAGAATGAACACTGAAGCTTTCTTT
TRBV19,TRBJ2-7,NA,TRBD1,CASSQGTGAYEQYF,TGTGCCAGTAGTCAGGGGACAGGGGCGTACGAGCAGTACTTC
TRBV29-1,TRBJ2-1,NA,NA,CSAQRGRDNEQFF,TGCAGCGCACAAAGGGGGAGAGACAATGAGCAGTTCTTC
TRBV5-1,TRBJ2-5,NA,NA,CASSLTGSHQETQYF,TGCGCCAGCAGCTTGACAGGGTCGCATCAAGAGACCCAGTACTTC
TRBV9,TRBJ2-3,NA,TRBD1,CASSTRQGPDTQYF,TGTGCCAGCAGCACCCGACAGGGCCCAGATACGCAGTATTTT
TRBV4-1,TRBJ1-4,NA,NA,CASSQEFGATNEKLFF,TGCGCCAGCAGCCAAGAGTTCGGGGCAACTAATGAAAAACTGTTTTTT
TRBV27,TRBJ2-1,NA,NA,CASTPGAYYNEQFF,TGTGCCAGCACTCCAGGTGCTTACTACAATGAGCAGTTCTTC
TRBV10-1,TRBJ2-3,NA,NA,CASSRDSSTDTQYF,TGCGCCAGCAGTCGGGACTCTAGCACAGATACGCAGTATTTT
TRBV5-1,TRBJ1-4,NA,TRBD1,CASSLQGEVEKLFF,TGCGCCAGTTCGCTTCAGGGGGAGGTTGAAAAACTGTTTTTT
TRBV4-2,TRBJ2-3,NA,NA,CASSQDQGGTDTQYF,TGTGCCAGCAGCCAAGATCAGGGGGGTACAGATACGCAGTATTTT
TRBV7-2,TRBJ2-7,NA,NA,CASSPPGSYEQYF,TGTGCCAGCAGCCCGCCGGGTTCCTACGAGCAGTACTTC
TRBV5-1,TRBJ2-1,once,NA,CASSRQGGNEQFF,TGCGCCAGCAGCAGACAGGGAGGCAATGAGCAGTTCTTC
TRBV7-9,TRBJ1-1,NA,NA,CASSFRGEGTEAFF,TGTGCCAGCAGCTTCCGCGGGGAAGGAACTGAAGCTTTCTTT
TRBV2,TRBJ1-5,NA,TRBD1,CASSVRQGIQPQHF,TGTGCCAGCAGTGTTCGACAGGGGATTCAGCCCCAGCATTTT
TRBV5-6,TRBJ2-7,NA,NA,CASSEVGGSTMVYEQYF,TGTGCCAGCAGCGAAGTGGGGGGAAGCACTATGGTTTACGAGCAGTACTTC
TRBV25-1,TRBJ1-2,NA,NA,CASTEYEGDYGYTF,TGTGCCAGCACCGAATACGAGGGGGACTATGGCTACACCTTC
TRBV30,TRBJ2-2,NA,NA,CAWSVLSTNTGELFF,TGTGCCTGGAGTGTTCTGTCTACGAACACCGGGGAGCTGTTTTTT
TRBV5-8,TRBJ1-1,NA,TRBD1,CASSKRTGNTEAFF,TGTGCCAGCAGCAAGAGGACAGGGAACACTGAAGCTTTCTTT
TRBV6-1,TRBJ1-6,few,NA,CASSEGRDNSPLHF,TGTGCCAGCAGTGAAGGGCGGGATAATTCACCCCTCCACTTT
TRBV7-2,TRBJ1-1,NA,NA,CASSFGTEAFF,TGTGCCAGCAGCTTCGGCACTGAAGCTTTCTTT
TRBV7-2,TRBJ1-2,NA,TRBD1,CASRFLTGGYGYTF,TGTGCCAGCAGATTCCTTACAGGGGGCTATGGCTACACCTTC
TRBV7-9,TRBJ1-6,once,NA,CAGGGSLTNSPLHF,TGTGCCGGTGGAGGGAGCTTGACTAATTCACCCCTCCACTTT
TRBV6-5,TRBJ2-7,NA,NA,CASSYSLLEQYF,TGTGCCAGCAGTTACTCCCTTCTCGAGCAGTACTTC
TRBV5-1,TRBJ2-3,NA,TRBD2,CASSLGGGSITDTQYF,TGCGCCAGCAGCTTGGGAGGCGGGAGTATAACAGATACGCAGTATTTT
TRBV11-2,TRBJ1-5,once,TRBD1,CASSWDRGRNQPQHF,TGTGCCAGCAGCTGGGACAGGGGGAGAAATCAGCCCCAGCATTTT
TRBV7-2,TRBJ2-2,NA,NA,CASSPNPIADTGELFF,TGTGCCAGCAGCCCAAATCCGATAGCGGACACCGGGGAGCTGTTTTTT
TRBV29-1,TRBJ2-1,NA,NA,CSVEDSSYNEQFF,TGCAGCGTTGAAGACAGCTCCTACAATGAGCAGTTCTTC
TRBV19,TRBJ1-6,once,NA,CASSPHGGGSPLHF,TGTGCCAGTTCACCACATGGGGGAGGTTCACCCCTCCACTTT
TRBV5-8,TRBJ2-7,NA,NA,CASGKRSSYEQYF,TGTGCCAGCGGCAAACGCAGCTCCTACGAGCAGTACTTC
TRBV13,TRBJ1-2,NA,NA,CASSFRGGNYGYTF,TGTGCCAGCAGCTTCAGGGGCGGTAACTATGGCTACACCTTC
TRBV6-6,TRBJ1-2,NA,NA,CASSPPGAGDYGYTF,TGTGCCAGCAGTCCCCCGGGAGCAGGAGACTATGGCTACACCTTC
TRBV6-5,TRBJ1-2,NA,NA,CASSYSPGVYGYTF,TGTGCCAGCAGTTACAGTCCAGGGGTCTATGGCTACACCTTC
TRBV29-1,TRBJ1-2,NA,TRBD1,CSDRQGVYGYTF,TGCAGCGACCGCCAGGGGGTCTATGGCTACACCTTC
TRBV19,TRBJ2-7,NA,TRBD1,CASTSDRTGIHEQYF,TGTGCCAGTACCTCTGACCGGACAGGGATACACGAGCAGTACTTC
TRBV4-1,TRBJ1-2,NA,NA,CASSQDRQELGYGYTF,TGCGCCAGCAGCCAAGATCGCCAGGAACTCGGCTATGGCTACACCTTC